The source of this TCR beta chain is a study of blood T cell repertoires in COVID-19. CDR1 is SEHNR, CDR2 FQNEAQ, per germline (reference sequence). V gave up 4 bases and J gave up 4 bases, with 16 bases separating them. This CDR3 has 15 residues. The protocol was immunoSEQ multiplex PCR, while the TCRdb copy is restricted to in-frame clones and leaves out a portion. Among 350,000 to 400,000 clones listed, around 87% were seen once. The chain couples TRBV7-9 to TRBJ2-5; no definite D call. Source material: PBMCs or T cells enriched from blood (not recorded which). The receptor's source is a man between 35 and 55 years old in a cohort exposed to, infected with or recovered from COVID-19 (not recorded which). As DNA, the CDR3 is TGTGCCAGCAGCTCACCCGGTCTACTTCGAGAGACCCAGTACTTC. Protein product: CASSSPGLLRETQYF. The full variable domain, in which reference TRBV7-9 and TRBJ2-5 provide the parts outside the CDR3, is DTGVSQNPRHKITKRGQNVTFRCDPISEHNRLYWYRQTLGQGPEFLTYFQNEAQLEKSRLLSDRFSAERPKGSFSTLEIQRTEQGDSAMYLCASSSPGLLRETQYFGPGTRLLVL.